The next 10 T cell receptor beta chains were all read from a single sample in a study of early T cells in non-severe SARS-CoV-2 infection. Via MiXCR, TCRdb re-called the 5' RACE reads, giving one row per CDR3 protein. The sample holds around 62,000 distinct CDR3 sequences, around an eighth seen once. The sequenced sample was whole blood. All receptors come from an adult who was a healthcare worker with PCR-confirmed SARS-CoV-2 infection or an uninfected control (not recorded which).

This clonotype has ten or more counts. V usage is TRBV19 and J usage is TRBJ1-2; no definite D call. The V and J ends lost 3 bases and 5 bases respectively, with 10 bases between them. The CDR3 length is 13 residues. CDR1 LNHDA and CDR2 SQIVND come from the germline V gene (reference sequence). CDR3: CASSIPGRYGYTF. The DNA of the CDR3 is TGTGCCAGTAGTATCCCCGGGAGGTATGGCTACACCTTC.

This clonotype was counted a few times. V usage is TRBV7-9 and J usage is TRBJ2-4, with TRBD2 identical over 8 bases. The CDR3 totals 14 residues. J lost 6 bases, V lost 4 bases, and 5 bases had no gene match. From germline, CDR1 is SEHNR and CDR2 FQNEAQ (reference sequence). The CDR3 DNA sequence: TGTGCCAGCAGCTCCGATCGGGGGGGAAACATTCAGTACTTC. The encoded protein is CASSSDRGGNIQYF.

The CDR3 is CASTGQGREFGEKLFF. CDR3 DNA: TGTGCCAGTACCGGACAGGGGAGAGAATTCGGTGAAAAACTGTTTTTT. This chain links TRBV2 with TRBJ1-4, with 9 bases identical to TRBD1. The CDR3 contains 16 residues. Germline V gene lookup returns CDR1 SNHLY and CDR2 FYNNEI. With V trimmed by 9 bases and J by 7 bases, 15 bases remained unmatched.

The chain has TRBV5-1 and TRBJ2-3, with D uncertain. Deletions cut 6 bases from V and 3 bases from J, with 5 bases between. The CDR3 length is 11 residues. Germline CDR1 and CDR2: SGHRS and YFSETQ. CDR3 sequence reads: CASTDTDTQYF. In DNA, the CDR3 is TGCGCCAGCACGGATACAGATACGCAGTATTTT.

The chain recombines TRBV7-9 with TRBJ2-7; D may be TRBD2 (7 bases). The V and J ends lost 3 bases and 11 bases respectively, with 17 bases between them. CDR3 length: 13 amino acids. Per the germline V gene, CDR1 is SEHNR and CDR2 is FQNEAQ (reference sequence). CDR3 sequence (DNA): TGTGCCAGCAGCTTGGGGGGGCCCCCTAGGGAGTACTTC. This gives the protein CASSLGGPPREYF.

The chain recombines TRBV4-2 with TRBJ2-1, with D possibly TRBD1 on 6 matching bases. The CDR3 has 16 amino acids. Looked up from germline, CDR1 is LGHNA and CDR2 is YNFKEQ. Trimming stripped 0 bases from V and 0 bases from J, with 9 bases between. The CDR3 is CASSQEGGSSYNEQFF. CDR3 sequence (DNA): TGTGCCAGCAGCCAAGAAGGGGGAAGCTCCTACAATGAGCAGTTCTTC.

This clonotype was observed a few times. This rearrangement joins TRBV19 to TRBJ2-1, with D tentatively TRBD2 (6 bases). CDR3 length: 13 amino acids. V was clipped by 4 bases and J by 3 bases, with 7 bases between them. Germline V gives CDR1 LNHDA, CDR2 SQIVND (reference sequence). The CDR3 loop is CASSSGNYNEQFF. CDR3 DNA: TGTGCCAGTAGTAGCGGGAACTACAATGAGCAGTTCTTC.

The V and J genes are TRBV14 and TRBJ2-3; D gene unclear. From germline, CDR1 is SGHDN and CDR2 FVKESK. This CDR3 is built from 13 residues. Trimming pared 4 bases from V and 10 bases from J, leaving 15 bases between. Written as DNA, the CDR3 is TGTGCCAGCAGCCGGCGGCCTCAGGCGGCGCAGTATTTT. It translates to CASSRRPQAAQYF.

V and J are TRBV12-3 or TRBV12-4 and TRBJ2-1; D is perhaps TRBD2 (5 bases). The CDR3 runs to 16 residues. V was cut by 3 bases and J by 1 base, with 13 bases left in between. DNA of the CDR3: TGTGCCAGCAGTTTTAATCTCGGGGATTCCTACAATGAGCAGTTCTTC. It specifies CASSFNLGDSYNEQFF.

The chain has TRBV29-1 and TRBJ1-1; D gene unclear. The germline V gene encodes CDR1 SQVTM and CDR2 ANQGSEA. V was shortened by 4 bases and J by 5 bases, with 11 bases between the two germline ends. The CDR3 has 12 residues. The CDR3 is CSVVKDGTEAFF. CDR3 DNA: TGCAGCGTTGTGAAGGATGGGACTGAAGCTTTCTTT.